This TCR beta chain was captured in a study of blood T cell repertoires in COVID-19. The V gene end was trimmed by 6 bases and the J gene end by 3 bases; junction bases not matched to a gene: 8. The germline CDR1 and CDR2 sequences are LNHDA and SQIVND (reference sequence). This CDR3 region has 16 residues. This clone appeared a few times. TCRdb's copy holds only in-frame clones and misses some; the assay was immunoSEQ multiplex PCR. The repertoire holds under 300,000 clones, with roughly three quarters as singletons. Sequencing was performed on peripheral blood. This TCR was recovered from a woman between 40 and 50 years old with active or convalescent COVID-19. The chain is built from TRBV19 and TRBJ1-5; 10 positions agree with TRBD1. The CDR3 nucleotides read TGTGCCAGTAGCCTCCCGACAGGGGGCATCAATCAGCCCCAGCATTTT. As protein: CASSLPTGGINQPQHF. Combining the CDR3 with reference TRBV19 and TRBJ1-5 gives the whole variable domain DGGITQSPKYLFRKEGQNVTLSCEQNLNHDAMYWYRQDPGQGLRLIYYSQIVNDFQKGDIAEGYSVSREKKESFPLTVTSAQKNPTAFYLCASSLPTGGINQPQHFGDGTRLSIL.